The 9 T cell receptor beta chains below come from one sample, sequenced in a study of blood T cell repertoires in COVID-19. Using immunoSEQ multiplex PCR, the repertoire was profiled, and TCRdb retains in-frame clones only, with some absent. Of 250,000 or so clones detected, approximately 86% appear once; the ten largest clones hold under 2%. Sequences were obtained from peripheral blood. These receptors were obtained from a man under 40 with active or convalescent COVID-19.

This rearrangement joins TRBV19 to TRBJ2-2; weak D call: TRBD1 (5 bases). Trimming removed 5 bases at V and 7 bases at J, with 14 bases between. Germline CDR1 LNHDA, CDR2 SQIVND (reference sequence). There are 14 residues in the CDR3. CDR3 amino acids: CASSARQQDGELFF. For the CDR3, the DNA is TGTGCCAGTAGTGCTCGACAACAGGACGGGGAGCTGTTTTTT.

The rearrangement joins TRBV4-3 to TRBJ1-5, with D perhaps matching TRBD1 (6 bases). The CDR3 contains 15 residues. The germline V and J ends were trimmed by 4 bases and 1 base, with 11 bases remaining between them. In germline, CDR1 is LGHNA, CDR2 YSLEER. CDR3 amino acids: CASSPSGQSNQPQHF. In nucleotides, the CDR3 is TGCGCCAGCAGCCCCAGCGGACAGAGCAATCAGCCCCAGCATTTT.

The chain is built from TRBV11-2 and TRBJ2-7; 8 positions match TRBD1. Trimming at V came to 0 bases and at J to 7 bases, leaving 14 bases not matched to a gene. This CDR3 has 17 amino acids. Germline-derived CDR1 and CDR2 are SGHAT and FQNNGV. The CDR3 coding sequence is TGTGCCAGCAGCTTAGAGTTATCCAGGGGGCCTATGGATGAGCAGTACTTC. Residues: CASSLELSRGPMDEQYF.

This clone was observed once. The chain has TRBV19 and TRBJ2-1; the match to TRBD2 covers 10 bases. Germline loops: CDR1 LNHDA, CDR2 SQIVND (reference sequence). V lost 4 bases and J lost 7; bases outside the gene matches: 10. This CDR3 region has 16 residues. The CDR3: CASSTPAGGKGNEQFF. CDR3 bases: TGTGCCAGTAGTACCCCAGCGGGGGGGAAAGGTAATGAGCAGTTCTTC.

The CDR3 DNA follows: TGCAGCGTTTTGACCGGGACTGAAACCGGGGAGCTGTTTTTT. This encodes CSVLTGTETGELFF. This chain joins TRBV29-1 and TRBJ2-2; perhaps TRBD2 as D (6 bases). The CDR3 consists of 14 residues. V was pared by 5 bases and J by 5 bases, with 15 bases between. The V gene's germline CDR1 is SQVTM and CDR2 ANQGSEA.

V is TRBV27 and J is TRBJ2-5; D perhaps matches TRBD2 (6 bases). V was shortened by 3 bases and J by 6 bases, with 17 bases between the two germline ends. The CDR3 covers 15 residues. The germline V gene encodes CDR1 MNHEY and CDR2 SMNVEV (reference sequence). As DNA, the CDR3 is TGTGCCAGCAGTTTCCTCGGGGGTGGTGGAAAGACCCAGTACTTC. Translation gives CASSFLGGGGKTQYF.

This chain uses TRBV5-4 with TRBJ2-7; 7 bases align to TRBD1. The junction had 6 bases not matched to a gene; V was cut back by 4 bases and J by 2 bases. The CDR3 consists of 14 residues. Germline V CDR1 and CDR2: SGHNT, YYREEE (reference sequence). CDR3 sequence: CASSLTGDPYEQYF. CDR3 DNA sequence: TGTGCCAGCAGCCTAACAGGGGATCCCTACGAGCAGTACTTC.

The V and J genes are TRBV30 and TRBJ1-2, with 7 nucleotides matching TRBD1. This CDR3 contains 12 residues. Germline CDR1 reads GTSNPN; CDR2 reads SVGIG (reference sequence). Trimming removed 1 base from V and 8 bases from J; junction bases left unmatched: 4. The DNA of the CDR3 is TGTGCCTGGAGTGGAAGGGACAGCGGCTACACCTTC. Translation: CAWSGRDSGYTF.

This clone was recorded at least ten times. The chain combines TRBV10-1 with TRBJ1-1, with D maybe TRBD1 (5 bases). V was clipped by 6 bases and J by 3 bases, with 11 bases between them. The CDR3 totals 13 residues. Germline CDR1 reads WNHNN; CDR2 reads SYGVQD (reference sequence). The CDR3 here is CASRAGLYTEAFF. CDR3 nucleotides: TGCGCCAGCAGAGCAGGGTTGTACACTGAAGCTTTCTTT.